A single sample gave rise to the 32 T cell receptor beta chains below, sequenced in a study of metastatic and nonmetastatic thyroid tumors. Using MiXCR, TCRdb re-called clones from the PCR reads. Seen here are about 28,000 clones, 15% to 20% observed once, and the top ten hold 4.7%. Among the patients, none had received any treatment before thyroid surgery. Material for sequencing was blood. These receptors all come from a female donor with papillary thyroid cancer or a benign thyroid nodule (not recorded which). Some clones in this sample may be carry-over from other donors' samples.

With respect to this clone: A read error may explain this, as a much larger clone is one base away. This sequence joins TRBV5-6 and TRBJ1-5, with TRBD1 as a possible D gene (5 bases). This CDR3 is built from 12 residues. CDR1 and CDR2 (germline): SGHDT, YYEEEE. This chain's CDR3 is CASSSRLGPQRF. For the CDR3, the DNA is TGTGCCAGCAGCTCCAGGCTGGGACCGCAGCGTTTT.

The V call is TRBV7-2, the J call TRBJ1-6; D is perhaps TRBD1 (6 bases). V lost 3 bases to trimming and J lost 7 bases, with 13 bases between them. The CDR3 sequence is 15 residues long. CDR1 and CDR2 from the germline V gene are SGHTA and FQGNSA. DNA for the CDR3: TGTGCCAGCAGCTTTGCCGGGGGCGGGAATTCACCCCTCCACTTT. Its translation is CASSFAGGGNSPLHF.

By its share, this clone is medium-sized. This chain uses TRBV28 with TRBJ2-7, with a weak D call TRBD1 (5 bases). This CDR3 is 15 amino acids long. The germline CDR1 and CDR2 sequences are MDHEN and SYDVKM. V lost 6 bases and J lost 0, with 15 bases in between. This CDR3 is CASSSGSFTSYEQYF. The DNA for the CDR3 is TGTGCCAGCAGCTCAGGGTCCTTCACCTCCTACGAGCAGTACTTC.

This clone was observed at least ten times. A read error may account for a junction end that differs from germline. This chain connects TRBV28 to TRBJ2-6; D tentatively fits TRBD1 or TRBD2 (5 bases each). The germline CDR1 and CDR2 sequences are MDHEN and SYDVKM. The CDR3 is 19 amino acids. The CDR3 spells CASSFGKPHLLSGANVLTF. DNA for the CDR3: TGTGCCAGCAGTTTCGGGAAGCCTCACCTCCTCTCTGGGGCCAACGTTCTGACTTTC.

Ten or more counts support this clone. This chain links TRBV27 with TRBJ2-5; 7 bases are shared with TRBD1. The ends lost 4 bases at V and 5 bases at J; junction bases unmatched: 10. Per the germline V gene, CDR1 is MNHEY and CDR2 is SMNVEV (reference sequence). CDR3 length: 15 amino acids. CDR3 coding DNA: TGTGCCAGCAGTTCACTAACGACAGGGACGGAGACCCAGTACTTC. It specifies CASSSLTTGTETQYF.

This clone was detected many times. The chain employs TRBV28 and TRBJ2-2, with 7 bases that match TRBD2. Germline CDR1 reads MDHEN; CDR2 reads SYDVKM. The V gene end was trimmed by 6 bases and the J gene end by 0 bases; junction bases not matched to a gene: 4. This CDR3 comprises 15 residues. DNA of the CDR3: TGTGCCAGCAGACGGGGGGTACCGAACACCGGGGAGCTGTTTTTT. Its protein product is CASRRGVPNTGELFF.

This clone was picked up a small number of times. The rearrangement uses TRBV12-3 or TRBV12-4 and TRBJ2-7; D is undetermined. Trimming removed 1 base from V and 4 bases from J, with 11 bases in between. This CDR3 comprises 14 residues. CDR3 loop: CASSLGHSRYEQYF. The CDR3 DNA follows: TGTGCCAGCAGTTTAGGGCATTCAAGGTACGAGCAGTACTTC.

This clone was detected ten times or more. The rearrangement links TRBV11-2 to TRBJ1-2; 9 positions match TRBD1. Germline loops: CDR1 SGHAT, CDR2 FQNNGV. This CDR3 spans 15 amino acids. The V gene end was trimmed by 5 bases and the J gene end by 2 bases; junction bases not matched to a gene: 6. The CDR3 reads CASSPGQGVNYGYTF. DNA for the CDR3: TGTGCCAGCAGCCCGGGACAGGGTGTAAACTATGGCTACACCTTC.

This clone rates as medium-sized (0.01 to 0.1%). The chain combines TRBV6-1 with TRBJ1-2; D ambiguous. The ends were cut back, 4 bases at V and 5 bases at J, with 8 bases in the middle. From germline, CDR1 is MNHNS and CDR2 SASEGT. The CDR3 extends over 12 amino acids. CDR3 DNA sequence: TGTGCCAGCAGTGGCCGGGGTTATGGCTACACCTTC. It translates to CASSGRGYGYTF.

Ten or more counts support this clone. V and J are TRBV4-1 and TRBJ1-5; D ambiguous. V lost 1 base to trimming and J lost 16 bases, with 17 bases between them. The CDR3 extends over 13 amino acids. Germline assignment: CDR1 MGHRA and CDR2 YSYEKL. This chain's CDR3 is CASSQGLADFVHF. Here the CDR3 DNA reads TGCGCCAGCAGCCAAGGGTTGGCCGACTTTGTACATTTT.

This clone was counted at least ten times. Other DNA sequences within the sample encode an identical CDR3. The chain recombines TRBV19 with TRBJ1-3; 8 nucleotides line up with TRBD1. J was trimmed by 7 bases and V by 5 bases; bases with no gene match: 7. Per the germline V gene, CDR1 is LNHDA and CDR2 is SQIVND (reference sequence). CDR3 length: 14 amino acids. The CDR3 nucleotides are TGTGCCAGTAGTCTTCGACAGGGGTATAACACCATATATTTT. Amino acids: CASSLRQGYNTIYF.

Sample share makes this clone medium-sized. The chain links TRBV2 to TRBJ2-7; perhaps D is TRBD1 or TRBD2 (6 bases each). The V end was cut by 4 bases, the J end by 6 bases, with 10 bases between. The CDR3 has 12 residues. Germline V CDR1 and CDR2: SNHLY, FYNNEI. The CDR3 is CASSVGGFEQYF. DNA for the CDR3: TGTGCCAGCAGTGTGGGGGGCTTCGAGCAGTACTTC.

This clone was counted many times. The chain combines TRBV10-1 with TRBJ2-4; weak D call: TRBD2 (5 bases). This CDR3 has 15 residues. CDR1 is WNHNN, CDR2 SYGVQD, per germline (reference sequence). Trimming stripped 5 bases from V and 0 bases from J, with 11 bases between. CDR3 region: CASSKRGLAKNIQYF. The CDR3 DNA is TGCGCCAGCAGTAAACGGGGATTAGCCAAAAACATTCAGTACTTC.

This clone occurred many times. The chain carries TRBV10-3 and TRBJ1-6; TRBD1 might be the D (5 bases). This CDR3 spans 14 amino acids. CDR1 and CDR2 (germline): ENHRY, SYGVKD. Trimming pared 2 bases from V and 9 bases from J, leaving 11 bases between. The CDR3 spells CAISEPGTVSPLHF. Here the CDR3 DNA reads TGTGCCATCAGTGAGCCAGGGACCGTTTCACCCCTCCACTTT.

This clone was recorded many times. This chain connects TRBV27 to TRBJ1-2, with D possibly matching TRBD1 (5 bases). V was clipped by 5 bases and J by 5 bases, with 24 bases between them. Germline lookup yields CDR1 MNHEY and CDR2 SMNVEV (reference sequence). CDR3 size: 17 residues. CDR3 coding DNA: TGTGCCAGCAGTCCACTTGGGGCCGGGGGGAATCATTATGGCTACACCTTC. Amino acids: CASSPLGAGGNHYGYTF.

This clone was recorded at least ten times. CDR3 in DNA: TGCAGTGCTAGAGGGACTAGCGAAAATGAGCAGTTCTTC. It is translated as CSARGTSENEQFF. The genes are TRBV20-1 and TRBJ2-1; 9 bases fit TRBD2. The V gene's germline CDR1 is DFQATT and CDR2 SNEGSKA (reference sequence). J lost 7 bases, V lost 1 base, and 2 bases had no gene match. The CDR3 loop spans 13 amino acids.

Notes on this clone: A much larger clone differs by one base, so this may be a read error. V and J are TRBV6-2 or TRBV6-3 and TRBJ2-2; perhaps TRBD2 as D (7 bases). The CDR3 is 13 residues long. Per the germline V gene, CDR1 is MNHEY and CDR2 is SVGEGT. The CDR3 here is CACRRGDTGELFF. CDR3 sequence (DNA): TGTGCCTGCCGCCGGGGGGACACGGGGGAGCTGTTTTTT.

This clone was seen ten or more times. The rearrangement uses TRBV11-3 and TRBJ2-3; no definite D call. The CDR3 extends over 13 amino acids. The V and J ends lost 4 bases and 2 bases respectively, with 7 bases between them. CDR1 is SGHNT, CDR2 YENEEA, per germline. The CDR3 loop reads CASSSFTTDTQYF. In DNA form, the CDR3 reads TGTGCCAGCAGCTCCTTCACCACAGATACGCAGTATTTT.

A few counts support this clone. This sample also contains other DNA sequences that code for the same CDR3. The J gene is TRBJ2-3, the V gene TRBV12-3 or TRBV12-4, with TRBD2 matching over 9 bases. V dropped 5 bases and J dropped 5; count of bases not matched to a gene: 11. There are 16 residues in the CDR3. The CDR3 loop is CASSHLSRGGKDTQYF. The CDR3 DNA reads TGTGCCAGCAGTCATCTCTCGCGGGGGGGCAAAGATACGCAGTATTTT.

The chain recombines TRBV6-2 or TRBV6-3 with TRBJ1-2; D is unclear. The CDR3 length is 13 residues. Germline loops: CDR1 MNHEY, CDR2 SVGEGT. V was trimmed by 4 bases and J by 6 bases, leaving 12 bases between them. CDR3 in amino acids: CASSFERRNGYTF. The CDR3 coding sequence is TGTGCCAGCAGTTTTGAGAGGCGCAATGGCTACACCTTC.

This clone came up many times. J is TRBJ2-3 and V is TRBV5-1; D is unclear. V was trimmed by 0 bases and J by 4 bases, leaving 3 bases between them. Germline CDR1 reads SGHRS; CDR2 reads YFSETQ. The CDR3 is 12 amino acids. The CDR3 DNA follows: TGCGCCAGCAGCTTGGCAGCAGATACGCAGTATTTT. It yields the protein CASSLAADTQYF.

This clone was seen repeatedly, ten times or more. The CDR3 sequence is CSARVTSGGGGTGELFF. DNA for the CDR3: TGCAGTGCTAGGGTGACTAGCGGGGGCGGGGGCACCGGGGAGCTGTTTTTT. The chain joins TRBV20-1 to TRBJ2-2, with 12 bases aligning to TRBD2. V was clipped by 3 bases and J by 4 bases; unmatched bases: 9. Germline V gene sequence: CDR1 DFQATT, CDR2 SNEGSKA (reference sequence). There are 17 residues in the CDR3.

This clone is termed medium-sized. The CDR3 DNA is TGTGCCAGCAGTAGGGGGGATGGCTACACCTTC. Encoded protein: CASSRGDGYTF. J is TRBJ1-2 and V is TRBV25-1, with a weak D call TRBD1 (6 bases). In germline, CDR1 is MGHDK, CDR2 SYGVNS. Trimming took off 5 bases at V and 6 bases at J, with 7 bases between the two ends. This CDR3 has 11 amino acids.

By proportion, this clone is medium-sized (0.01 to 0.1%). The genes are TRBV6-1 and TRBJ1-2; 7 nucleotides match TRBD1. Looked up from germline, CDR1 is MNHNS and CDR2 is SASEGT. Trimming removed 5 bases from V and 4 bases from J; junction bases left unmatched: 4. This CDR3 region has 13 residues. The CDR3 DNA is TGTGCCAGCAGTTTGACAGGGATCTATGGCTACACCTTC. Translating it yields CASSLTGIYGYTF.

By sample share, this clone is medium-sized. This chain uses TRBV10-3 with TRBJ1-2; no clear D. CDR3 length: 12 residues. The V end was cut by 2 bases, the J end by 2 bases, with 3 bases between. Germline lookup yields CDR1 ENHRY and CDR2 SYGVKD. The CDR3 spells CAISETNYGYTF. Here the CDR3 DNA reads TGTGCCATCAGTGAGACGAACTATGGCTACACCTTC.

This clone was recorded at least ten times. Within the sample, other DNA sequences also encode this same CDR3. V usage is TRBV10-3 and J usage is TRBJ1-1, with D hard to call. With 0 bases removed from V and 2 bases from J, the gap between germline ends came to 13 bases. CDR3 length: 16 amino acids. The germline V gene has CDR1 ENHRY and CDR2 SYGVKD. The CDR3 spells CAISESGNTGNTEAFF. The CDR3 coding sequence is TGTGCCATCAGTGAGTCTGGGAACACCGGAAACACTGAAGCTTTCTTT.

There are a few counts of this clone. CDR3 nucleotides: TGTGCCAGCATCCCCACTGACAGGGTGGGACAGCCCCAGCATTTT. Translated, it gives CASIPTDRVGQPQHF. The V and J genes are TRBV6-4 and TRBJ1-5, with 7 bases lining up with TRBD1. V trimming: 7 bases; J trimming: 7 bases; junction bases outside the gene matches: 13. CDR1 is MRHNA, CDR2 SNTAGT, per germline. The CDR3 length is 15 residues.

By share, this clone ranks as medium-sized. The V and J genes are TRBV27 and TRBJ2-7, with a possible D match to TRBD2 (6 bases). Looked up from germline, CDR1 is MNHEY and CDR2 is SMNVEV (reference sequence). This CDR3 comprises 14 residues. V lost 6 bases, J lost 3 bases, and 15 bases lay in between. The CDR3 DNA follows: TGTGCCAGCAGAGCTACGGGACTCCTCTACGAGCAGTACTTC. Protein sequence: CASRATGLLYEQYF.

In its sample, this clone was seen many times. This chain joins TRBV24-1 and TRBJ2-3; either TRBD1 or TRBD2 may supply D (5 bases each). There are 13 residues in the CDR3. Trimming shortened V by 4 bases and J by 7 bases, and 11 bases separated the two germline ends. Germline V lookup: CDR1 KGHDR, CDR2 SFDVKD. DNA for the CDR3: TGTGCCACCAGTGACCCGGGGCTTTATACGCAGTATTTT. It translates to CATSDPGLYTQYF.

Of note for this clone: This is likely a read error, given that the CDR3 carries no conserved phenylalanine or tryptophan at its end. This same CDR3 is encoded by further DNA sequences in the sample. CDR3: CASSLRLAGAGTGELFS. CDR3 bases: TGTGCCAGCAGCTTACGGTTGGCTGGGGCGGGTACCGGGGAGCTGTTTTCC. This sequence joins TRBV7-8 and TRBJ2-2; D is possibly TRBD1 or TRBD2 (5 bases each). Germline CDR1 is SGHVS and CDR2 is FQNEAQ. This CDR3 has 17 residues. Trimming shortened V by 2 bases and J by 5 bases, and 18 bases separated the two germline ends.

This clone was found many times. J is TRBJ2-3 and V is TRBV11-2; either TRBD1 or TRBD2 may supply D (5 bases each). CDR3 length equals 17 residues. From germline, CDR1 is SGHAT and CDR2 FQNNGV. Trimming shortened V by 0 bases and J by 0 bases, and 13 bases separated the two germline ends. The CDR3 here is CASSLDVGVTSTDTQYF. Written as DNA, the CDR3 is TGTGCCAGCAGCTTAGACGTGGGGGTGACTAGCACAGATACGCAGTATTTT.

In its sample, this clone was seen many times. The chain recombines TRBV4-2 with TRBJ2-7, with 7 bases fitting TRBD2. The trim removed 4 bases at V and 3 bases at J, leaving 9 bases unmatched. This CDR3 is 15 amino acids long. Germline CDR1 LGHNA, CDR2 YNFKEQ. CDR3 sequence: CASSPGSGENYEQYF. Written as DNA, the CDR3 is TGTGCCAGCAGCCCAGGGAGCGGGGAAAACTACGAGCAGTACTTC.